This TCR beta chain derives from a study of regulatory T cells in long-lasting Graves disease. Study overall: Graves' patients, diagnosed recently, had received antithyroid drugs under 3 months.

The length of the CDR3 is 17 residues. V gave up 3 bases and J gave up 5 bases; unmatched junction bases: 11. This clonotype appeared many times. Library construction for TCR beta used iRepertoire HTBI primers and Arm-PCR of CDR3 regions. From the multiplex PCR reads, TCRdb called clonotypes with MiXCR, one entry per CDR3 protein. The sample includes some 370,000 distinct CDR3 sequences, 12% seen only once; the top ten take under 20%. This sample's time point: newly diagnosed GD, antithyroid drugs for less than 3 months. Following extraction of RNA from PBMCs, that RNA was used to make the TCR library. In addition, the sample was reused for a study of T cells in Graves' hyperthyroidism and ophthalmopathy. That paper notes: In the blood, most expanded thyroid clonotypes above 0.001 appeared as well.

Sequences were derived from peripheral blood mononuclear cells (PBMCs), sampled at new diagnosis, from a patient treated with antithyroid drugs. This TCR was sampled from a young woman with Graves disease. The J gene is TRBJ2-3, the V gene TRBV12-3 or TRBV12-4; 10 bases fit TRBD2. The CDR3 here is CASSFLRSSGRGDTQYF. In nucleotides, the CDR3 is TGTGCCAGCAGTTTTCTTAGGTCAAGCGGGAGGGGAGATACGCAGTATTTT.